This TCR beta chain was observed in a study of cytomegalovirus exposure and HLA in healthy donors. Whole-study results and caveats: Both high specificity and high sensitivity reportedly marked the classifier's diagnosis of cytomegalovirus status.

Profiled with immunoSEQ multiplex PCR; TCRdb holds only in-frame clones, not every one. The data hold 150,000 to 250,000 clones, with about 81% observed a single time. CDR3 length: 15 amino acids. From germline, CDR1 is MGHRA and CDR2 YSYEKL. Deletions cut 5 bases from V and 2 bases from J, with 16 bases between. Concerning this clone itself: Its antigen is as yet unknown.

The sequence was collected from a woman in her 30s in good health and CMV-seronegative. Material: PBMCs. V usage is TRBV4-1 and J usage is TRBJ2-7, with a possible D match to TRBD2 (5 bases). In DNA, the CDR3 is TGCGCCAGCAGCTCCCTACTAGTGGCCGCCTACGAGCAGTACTTC. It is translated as CASSSLLVAAYEQYF.